The rows below give T cell receptor beta chains drawn from one sample of a study of blood T cell repertoires in COVID-19. Sequencing was performed with immunoSEQ multiplex PCR; in TCRdb, only in-frame clones are kept and a portion is missing. The sample consists of 120,000 to 150,000 clones, 80% to 85% of them appearing once. Sequencing was carried out using peripheral blood. These receptors were taken from a human donor in a cohort sampled during active COVID-19. Each CDR3 is given with its conserved first and last residue. Fields, in order: J gene, D gene, clone size, V gene, CDR3 protein. The D gene is left open where the match is weak. Size is stated for part of the rows, as once, few or many counts, or as a class when the clone is expanded.

TRBJ1-1 | - | many | TRBV18 | CASSPRGRPLNTEAFF
TRBJ2-7 | TRBD1 | - | TRBV27 | CASLKTGASSYEQYF
TRBJ1-3 | - | medium-sized | TRBV4-1 | CASSQGPHSGNTIYF
TRBJ1-5 | - | - | TRBV5-1 | CASSKSPGLGNQPQHF
TRBJ2-2 | - | few | TRBV19 | CASSWRGGTGELFF
TRBJ2-7 | TRBD1 | - | TRBV18 | CASSPEGQNEQYF
TRBJ2-7 | - | - | TRBV2 | CASSREQYF
TRBJ1-6 | TRBD1 | - | TRBV5-6 | CASSQFTGDNSPLHF
TRBJ2-7 | - | - | TRBV5-1 | CASSLNPGEVYEQYF
TRBJ1-2 | TRBD1 | - | TRBV2 | CASSLGQGNYGYTF
TRBJ2-1 | TRBD2 | - | TRBV11-3 | CASSLDAGGLEPEQFF
TRBJ2-7 | TRBD1 | - | TRBV10-3 | CAIRSGQGNDEQYF
TRBJ1-2 | - | - | TRBV27 | CASSLAGDYGYTF
TRBJ2-2 | TRBD1 | - | TRBV12-3/TRBV12-4 | CASLNRGTGELFF
TRBJ1-1 | TRBD1 | - | TRBV19 | CASNLGTANTEAFF
TRBJ1-1 | TRBD1 | - | TRBV12-3/TRBV12-4 | CASSWGQGTEAFF
TRBJ1-1 | TRBD1 | once | TRBV7-9 | CASTQDRGLSRGTEAFF
TRBJ2-3 | - | - | TRBV9 | CASSVGGAGTDTQYF
TRBJ2-7 | - | - | TRBV7-9 | CASSLDRRAEQYF
TRBJ1-4 | - | - | TRBV20-1 | CSAIKEVEFF
TRBJ1-1 | TRBD1 | - | TRBV2 | CASRGGQYTEAFF
TRBJ2-7 | TRBD1 | - | TRBV28 | CASSLGTGARTYEQYF
TRBJ2-1 | TRBD1 | - | TRBV11-3 | CASSTRDRLYNEQFF
TRBJ2-3 | TRBD1 | - | TRBV7-2 | CASSLDGDRGATDTQYF
TRBJ2-7 | TRBD1 | - | TRBV11-3 | CASSLRYGTGGDEQYF
TRBJ1-5 | - | - | TRBV6-5 | CASNLDSYQPQHF
TRBJ2-7 | TRBD1 | - | TRBV10-2 | CASSERGGQGHEQYF
TRBJ2-7 | - | - | TRBV28 | CASSLYLNSYEQYF
TRBJ2-6 | - | - | TRBV5-1 | CASMGTGKSTGSGANVLTF
TRBJ1-2 | TRBD1 | - | TRBV9 | CASSVDGQGVHTF
TRBJ1-2 | - | few | TRBV27 | CASGASTLRDYGYTF
TRBJ2-1 | - | - | TRBV21-1 | CASSKVFRQAYNEQFF
TRBJ2-5 | TRBD2 | - | TRBV7-2 | CASSPSSGGTQETQYF
TRBJ2-3 | - | - | TRBV7-6 | CASSASTDTQYF
TRBJ2-7 | - | - | TRBV11-2 | CASSSNYEQYF
TRBJ1-4 | TRBD1 | - | TRBV4-1 | CASSQDGGQAEKLFF
TRBJ1-5 | TRBD1 | - | TRBV18 | CASSPPNRGDSNQPQHF
TRBJ1-4 | - | few | TRBV28 | CAGQGGGANEKLFF